This T cell receptor beta chain was sequenced during a study of blood T cell repertoires in COVID-19. Study information: Whether acute or convalescent, the COVID-19 samples came from the United States, Italy and Spain.

Source study methods: Cell counts per sample came from amplifying reference gene primers. TCRdb's copy holds only in-frame clones and misses some; the assay was immunoSEQ multiplex PCR. The D gene and trimming were derived from the DNA, and the V and J assignments and clone size from that table. The sample lists roughly 190,000 clones; approximately 90% were seen once. The sequence was obtained from a man in his fifties or sixties with acute or convalescent COVID-19. Sequenced material: peripheral blood.

Here the CDR3 DNA reads TGTGCCAGCAGAATCGGGAGCGAAGATACGCAGTATTTT. It yields the protein CASRIGSEDTQYF. V usage is TRBV12-3 or TRBV12-4 and J usage is TRBJ2-3; the D gene is possibly TRBD2 (6 bases). The CDR3 totals 13 residues. V gave up 6 bases and J gave up 5 bases, with 12 bases separating them.